This TCR beta chain was documented in a study of blood T cell repertoires in COVID-19. For the study at large: COVID-19 samples, acute and convalescent, were from the United States, Italy and Spain. Sources were T cells, B-cell-depleted T cells, or PBMCs; the material itself was cDNA or gDNA.

Authors' analysis steps: Amplification of reference gene primers provided the estimated nucleated cell counts. Libraries were prepared by immunoSEQ multiplex PCR; TCRdb keeps only in-frame clonotypes and omits some of them. D and trimming come from the DNA, and the V and J calls and clone size come from that table. The table records approximately 260,000 clones, about 87% of them present only once. Germline lookup yields CDR1 MGHRA and CDR2 YSYEKL. The CDR3 runs to 14 residues. Trimming left V 1 base short and J 2 bases short, with 8 bases between. This sequence was found in a human donor in a cohort sampled during active COVID-19. Source material: peripheral blood. The chain is built from TRBV4-1 and TRBJ2-5, with TRBD1 as a possible D gene (6 bases). The CDR3 DNA reads TGCGCCAGCAGCCAAGCACAGGGACAAGAGACCCAGTACTTC. Translated: CASSQAQGQETQYF.